One sample yielded the 25 T cell receptor beta chains listed below, sequenced in a study of blood T cells in healthy people across ages. Sample-barcoded 5' priming and a J-beta primer mix drove a second PCR of 7 to 11 cycles. TCRdb re-called the 5' RACE reads through MiXCR, storing one row per CDR3 protein. The data hold 1.5 million to 1.9 million distinct CDR3 sequences, with under 55% observed a single time. The sequenced sample consisted of blood. Receptors originate from a woman aged 18-35 years in good health.

The genes are TRBV7-2 and TRBJ2-7, with 9 bases lining up with TRBD2. CDR1 and CDR2 from the germline V gene are SGHTA and FQGNSA. This CDR3 comprises 16 residues. V trimming: 5 bases; J trimming: 4 bases; junction bases outside the gene matches: 12. CDR3 region: CASSPRLGSGSYEQYF. The DNA for the CDR3 is TGTGCCAGCAGCCCGAGGCTCGGTAGCGGGAGTTACGAGCAGTACTTC.

This clonotype turned up a few times. The chain has TRBV7-3 and TRBJ2-3; 13 bases line up with TRBD2. CDR3 length equals 16 residues. The V gene end was trimmed by 4 bases and the J gene end by 2 bases; junction bases not matched to a gene: 3. Germline CDR1 and CDR2: SGHTA and FQGTGA. CDR3 sequence reads: CASSSGLAGNTDTQYF. The DNA for the CDR3 is TGTGCCAGCAGCTCGGGACTAGCGGGGAACACAGATACGCAGTATTTT.

This CDR3 is CSASLELGELFF. In DNA form, the CDR3 reads TGCAGTGCTAGCCTGGAACTCGGGGAGCTGTTTTTT. The genes are TRBV20-1 and TRBJ2-2; D not certain. Germline-derived CDR1 and CDR2 are DFQATT and SNEGSKA (reference sequence). The CDR3 loop spans 12 amino acids. V lost 3 bases to trimming and J lost 7 bases, with 9 bases between them.

The rearrangement uses TRBV6-2 or TRBV6-3 and TRBJ2-3, with a possible D match to TRBD2 (6 bases). The CDR3 is 13 amino acids. Trimming shortened V by 2 bases and J by 10 bases, and 13 bases separated the two germline ends. Germline V CDR1 and CDR2: MNHEY, SVGEGT. The DNA for the CDR3 is TGTGCCAGCAGTTACGGGCGGGACGTTCCGCAGTATTTT. Translated, it gives CASSYGRDVPQYF.

CDR3 coding DNA: TGTGCCAGCAGCCAATCTCCCAGGGCTAATGAGCAGTTCTTC. Translated: CASSQSPRANEQFF. V and J are TRBV16 and TRBJ2-1; D is possibly TRBD1 (5 bases). Trimming took 0 bases from V and 7 from J, leaving 10 bases between them. The CDR3 runs to 14 residues. The germline gives CDR1 KGHSY, CDR2 FQNENV.

This clonotype was found a few times. The chain couples TRBV4-1 to TRBJ2-5; D uncertain. This CDR3 is 13 amino acids long. CDR1 MGHRA and CDR2 YSYEKL come from the germline V gene. V lost 1 base, J lost 4 bases, and 7 bases lay in between. CDR3 sequence: CASSQGALETQYF. The CDR3 DNA reads TGCGCCAGCAGCCAAGGGGCCCTAGAGACCCAGTACTTC.

On this clonotype: One end of the junction fails to match germline, which may point to a read error. The rearrangement links TRBV20-1 to TRBJ2-3; the D gene could be TRBD1 or TRBD2 (6 bases each). Germline assignment: CDR1 DFQATT and CDR2 SNEGSKA (reference sequence). The CDR3 is made up of 12 amino acids. CDR3 nucleotides: TGCAGTGCCCCGACTAGGACAGCTACGCAGTATTTT. This codes for CSAPTRTATQYF.

The V call is TRBV4-2, the J call TRBJ2-4; D remains ambiguous. The CDR3 consists of 15 residues. Trimming removed 0 bases at V and 8 bases at J, with 14 bases between. Per germline, CDR1 LGHNA and CDR2 YNFKEQ. The CDR3 bases are TGTGCCAGCAGCCAAGATCTCGGGCCGTGGGACATTCAGTACTTC. It encodes CASSQDLGPWDIQYF.

The V call is TRBV5-1, the J call TRBJ2-5; possible D gene TRBD2, 6 bases. The CDR3 is 14 amino acids. In germline, CDR1 is SGHRS, CDR2 YFSETQ. V was pared by 5 bases and J by 4 bases, with 15 bases between. The DNA for the CDR3 is TGCGCCAGCAGACGGGCGCTCGGGGGAGAGACCCAGTACTTC. It translates to CASRRALGGETQYF.

This clonotype was recorded a few times. This sequence joins TRBV20-1 and TRBJ2-5; TRBD2 matches 11 bases. The CDR3 has 19 residues. With V trimmed by 4 bases and J by 11 bases, 27 bases remained unmatched. Germline-derived CDR1 and CDR2 are DFQATT and SNEGSKA (reference sequence). CDR3 nucleotide sequence: TGCAGTGCTATGGAGGGGGCTCTATTTGGGCTAGCGGGAGGCAATGAGCAGTACTTC. It specifies CSAMEGALFGLAGGNEQYF.

J is TRBJ1-2 and V is TRBV12-3 or TRBV12-4, with D perhaps matching TRBD1 (6 bases). Between the trimmed V and J ends, which lost 3 bases and 3 bases, there was a span of 11 bases. This CDR3 region has 14 residues. The CDR3 coding sequence is TGTGCCAGCAGTTTGGCAGGGACACACTATGGCTACACCTTC. Translating it yields CASSLAGTHYGYTF.

Concerning this clonotype itself: The germline gene is not matched at one end of the junction; a read error may be the cause. The chain combines TRBV6-6 with TRBJ2-6; D remains unclear. Germline values: CDR1 MNHNY, CDR2 SVGAGI (reference sequence). The CDR3 spans 16 residues. The CDR3 reads CASSYDRVSGANVLTF. The CDR3 region has the DNA TGCGCCAGCAGTTACGATCGGGTATCTGGGGCCAACGTCCTGACTTTC.

The J gene is TRBJ2-5, the V gene TRBV15; possible D gene TRBD2, 6 bases. Trimming stripped 0 bases from V and 2 bases from J, with 10 bases between. The length of the CDR3 is 15 residues. Germline values: CDR1 LNHNV, CDR2 YYDKDF (reference sequence). The DNA for the CDR3 is TGTGCCACCAGCAGAGATCCCGGGAGTCAAGAGACCCAGTACTTC. It translates to CATSRDPGSQETQYF.

Points on this clonotype: The final CDR3 position lacks the conserved phenylalanine or tryptophan, pointing to a likely read error. The gene calls are TRBV12-3 or TRBV12-4 and TRBJ2-3, with TRBD2 matching 9 bases. This CDR3 has 16 residues. With 4 bases clipped from V and 0 bases from J, the junction kept 5 bases outside the gene matches. The DNA of the CDR3 is TGTGCCAGCAGTTCGATGACTAGCGGAAGCACAGATACGCAGTATTCT. Translation gives CASSSMTSGSTDTQYS.

This clonotype was recorded a few times. V gene TRBV4-1 combines with J gene TRBJ2-3; 9 bases are a match to TRBD1. The V gene's germline CDR1 is MGHRA and CDR2 YSYEKL. After removal of 4 bases from V and 3 bases from J, the junction contained 5 bases not matched to a gene. CDR3 size: 15 residues. CDR3 loop: CASSRDRAQTDTQYF. CDR3 DNA sequence: TGCGCCAGCAGCCGGGACAGGGCTCAAACAGATACGCAGTATTTT.

V is TRBV5-1 and J is TRBJ2-5; TRBD1 matches at 8 bases. V gave up 4 bases and J gave up 5 bases; unmatched junction bases: 7. Germline CDR1 SGHRS, CDR2 YFSETQ. This CDR3 spans 14 amino acids. CDR3 in DNA: TGCGCCAGCAGCGTGTGGACAGGGCAGGAGACCCAGTACTTC. It specifies CASSVWTGQETQYF.

CDR3 sequence reads: CSARDAGRETQYF. Written as DNA, the CDR3 is TGCAGTGCTAGAGATGCGGGACGGGAGACCCAGTACTTC. V and J are TRBV20-1 and TRBJ2-5; a weak D match, TRBD2 (6 bases). Germline-derived CDR1 and CDR2 are DFQATT and SNEGSKA (reference sequence). The ends were cut back, 0 bases at V and 5 bases at J, with 10 bases in the middle. CDR3 length equals 13 residues.

This chain joins TRBV9 and TRBJ1-3, with TRBD1 matching over 7 bases. Trimming cost V 3 bases and J 1 base; bases outside gene matches: 19. This CDR3 has 20 residues. The germline CDR1 and CDR2 sequences are SGDLS and YYNGEE. CDR3 DNA: TGTGCCAGCAGCGCCCACAGGGGCCCCATTCAAAAAACATCTGGAAACACCATATATTTT. Its protein product is CASSAHRGPIQKTSGNTIYF.

This chain uses TRBV4-1 with TRBJ2-3; no clear D gene. The CDR3 sequence is 17 residues long. CDR1 MGHRA and CDR2 YSYEKL come from the germline V gene. Trimming removed 2 bases at V and 0 bases at J, with 15 bases between. The DNA for the CDR3 is TGCGCCAGCAGCCAATTCCCCTTGGACCAGAGCACAGATACGCAGTATTTT. This codes for CASSQFPLDQSTDTQYF.

The chain has TRBV7-9 and TRBJ2-1; TRBD1 aligns across 9 bases. The CDR3 has 16 amino acids. The V gene end was trimmed by 4 bases and the J gene end by 5 bases; junction bases not matched to a gene: 9. Germline CDR1 SEHNR, CDR2 FQNEAQ (reference sequence). CDR3 sequence (DNA): TGTGCCAGCAGCTCAGGGACAGGGATGACAAACAATGAGCAGTTCTTC. This encodes CASSSGTGMTNNEQFF.

This clonotype has a handful of counts. The J gene is TRBJ2-7, the V gene TRBV7-2; 8 bases are a match to TRBD2. Germline V gene lookup returns CDR1 SGHTA and CDR2 FQGNSA. Trimming took 2 bases from V and 0 from J; bases not matched to a gene: 6. The CDR3 is made up of 16 amino acids. The CDR3 DNA reads TGTGCCAGCAGCTTATTCCGTAGCGGGACCTCCTACGAGCAGTACTTC. Amino acids: CASSLFRSGTSYEQYF.

There are many counts of this clonotype. J is TRBJ2-3 and V is TRBV6-6; TRBD2 agrees at 10 bases. J was trimmed by 1 base and V by 4 bases; bases with no gene match: 8. This CDR3 comprises 17 residues. The V gene's germline CDR1 is MNHNY and CDR2 SVGAGI (reference sequence). The CDR3 protein is CASSSGGTSGGTDTQYF. The CDR3 DNA reads as TGTGCCAGCAGTTCCGGCGGAACTAGCGGGGGCACAGATACGCAGTATTTT.

This clonotype turned up a few times. The genes are TRBV29-1 and TRBJ2-7; tentatively, D is TRBD1 (6 bases). The germline CDR1 and CDR2 sequences are SQVTM and ANQGSEA. The V end lost 2 bases, the J end lost 3 bases, and 8 bases lay between the germline ends. The CDR3 consists of 12 residues. CDR3 protein: CSVESQGYEQYF. CDR3 sequence (DNA): TGCAGCGTTGAATCACAGGGCTACGAGCAGTACTTC.

This clonotype was found a few times. V is TRBV20-1 and J is TRBJ2-4; D gene uncertain. The CDR3 totals 13 residues. The germline V gene has CDR1 DFQATT and CDR2 SNEGSKA (reference sequence). The V end was cut by 7 bases, the J end by 0 bases, with 10 bases between. This CDR3 is CSVARLAKNIQYF. Here the CDR3 DNA reads TGCAGTGTTGCGCGGCTAGCCAAAAACATTCAGTACTTC.

V and J are TRBV6-5 and TRBJ2-1; perhaps D is TRBD1 or TRBD2 (6 bases each). Judging by the DNA end, TRBJ2-7 fits better; the J call may be wrong. The CDR3 loop spans 16 amino acids. CDR1 and CDR2 (germline): MNHEY, SVGAGI. DNA for the CDR3: TGTGCCAGCAGTTACTCGATCGGGGGCCTCTACAATGAGCAGTACTTC. Amino acids: CASSYSIGGLYNEQYF.